These T cell receptor beta chains were read from a single sample in a study of blood T cell repertoires in COVID-19. The data were produced by immunoSEQ multiplex PCR, yet TCRdb's version contains in-frame clones alone and is incomplete. Of a few hundred thousand clones listed, around 91% are singletons. The source material was peripheral blood. Receptors were obtained from a woman aged 55 to 70 with COVID-19, enrolled during active disease. CDR3s include the opening cysteine and the closing phenylalanine or tryptophan. A D gene is named only where the DNA matches it firmly. Only some rows state a clone size, as once, few, many or a class for expanded clones.

CDR3 protein,CDR3 DNA,clone size,J gene,D gene,V gene
CASSPRTVSGEQYF,TGTGCCAGCAGCCCCCGGACTGTCTCGGGGGAGCAGTACTTC,-,TRBJ2-7,-,TRBV7-2
CASGGQNTGELFF,TGTGCTAGCGGGGGACAGAACACCGGGGAGCTGTTTTTT,-,TRBJ2-2,TRBD2,TRBV7-7
CASSLALSGGWDSPLHF,TGTGCCAGCAGCTTAGCGCTAAGCGGGGGCTGGGATTCACCCCTCCACTTT,-,TRBJ1-6,-,TRBV7-9
CASSSAAGTVNRVDYGYTF,TGTGCCAGCAGCTCAGCAGCCGGGACAGTAAACAGAGTGGACTATGGCTACACCTTC,-,TRBJ1-2,TRBD1,TRBV5-6
CASSSLSTGGLDTEAFF,TGTGCCAGCAGTTCGTTGTCGACAGGGGGACTTGACACTGAAGCTTTCTTT,-,TRBJ1-1,TRBD1,TRBV6-2/TRBV6-3
CASSPDRTSYEQYF,TGTGCCAGCTCCCCCGACAGAACCTCCTACGAGCAGTACTTC,-,TRBJ2-7,-,TRBV18
CASSLRTGALDQPQHF,TGTGCCAGCAGCCTGCGGACAGGGGCCCTTGATCAGCCCCAGCATTTT,-,TRBJ1-5,TRBD1,TRBV6-2/TRBV6-3
CSGQATGKGTEAFF,TGCAGCGGGCAAGCGACAGGGAAGGGCACTGAAGCTTTCTTT,medium-sized,TRBJ1-1,TRBD1,TRBV29-1
CASSQELGQGAGEKLFF,TGTGCCAGCAGCCAAGAGCTTGGGCAGGGGGCAGGTGAAAAACTGTTTTTT,once,TRBJ1-4,TRBD1,TRBV4-2
CATSRETATNEKLFF,TGTGCCACCAGCAGAGAGACAGCAACTAATGAAAAACTGTTTTTT,-,TRBJ1-4,-,TRBV15
CASKPRSSYNEQFF,TGTGCCAGCAAACCGCGGAGCTCCTACAATGAGCAGTTCTTC,-,TRBJ2-1,-,TRBV6-5
CASSIEVAGGGGYQETQYF,TGTGCCAGTAGTATAGAGGTGGCGGGAGGAGGAGGATACCAAGAGACCCAGTACTTC,-,TRBJ2-5,TRBD2,TRBV19
CASSSGGLSNYGYTF,TGTGCCAGTAGTAGCGGGGGGTTGAGTAACTATGGCTACACCTTC,-,TRBJ1-2,-,TRBV19
CASSLLANYGYTF,TGTGCCAGCAGCTTATTAGCTAACTATGGCTACACCTTC,-,TRBJ1-2,-,TRBV7-9
CASSQEGGSSYNEQFF,TGTGCCAGCAGCCAAGAGGGGGGAAGCTCCTACAATGAGCAGTTCTTC,-,TRBJ2-1,-,TRBV4-2
CASSTGGYTEAFF,TGTGCCAGCAGCACAGGGGGCTACACTGAAGCTTTCTTT,-,TRBJ1-1,TRBD1,TRBV12-3/TRBV12-4
CASSQGQGRTF,TGTGCCAGCAGTCAGGGACAGGGAAGGACCTTC,-,TRBJ1-2,TRBD1,TRBV6-5
CASSDTGTGGYEQYF,TGTGCCAGCAGTGACACCGGGACAGGGGGGTACGAGCAGTACTTC,-,TRBJ2-7,TRBD1,TRBV28
CASSIQGSTYEQYF,TGTGCCAGTAGTATACAGGGGTCAACCTACGAGCAGTACTTC,-,TRBJ2-7,-,TRBV19
CASSTYTGESEAFF,TGTGCCAGCAGTACCTATACAGGGGAGAGTGAAGCTTTCTTT,-,TRBJ1-1,TRBD1,TRBV2
CASSLDQSASGLDEQFF,TGTGCCAGCAGCTTAGATCAGTCGGCTAGCGGTCTGGATGAGCAGTTCTTC,once,TRBJ2-1,TRBD2,TRBV11-3
CAISGNTDRGFF,TGTGCCATCAGTGGCAACACGGACAGGGGGTTCTTC,-,TRBJ2-1,TRBD1,TRBV10-3
CASSLRSGGAGGEQFF,TGTGCCAGCAGCTTGCGTAGCGGGGGGGCCGGAGGTGAGCAGTTCTTC,-,TRBJ2-1,TRBD2,TRBV5-6
CASSSTPRVTDGYTF,TGTGCCAGCAGCTCAACCCCCAGGGTCACGGATGGCTACACCTTC,-,TRBJ1-2,-,TRBV7-3
CATSRGQGNSPLHF,TGTGCCACCAGCAGAGGGCAGGGCAATTCACCCCTCCACTTT,-,TRBJ1-6,-,TRBV15
CASSQIYSGTGSFPAYEQYF,TGTGCCAGCAGCCAAATCTATAGTGGGACAGGGTCCTTTCCAGCCTACGAGCAGTACTTC,-,TRBJ2-7,TRBD1,TRBV14
CASSPGLDQPQHF,TGTGCCAGCTCACCGGGGCTCGATCAGCCCCAGCATTTT,-,TRBJ1-5,-,TRBV18
CASSPIRGQAPSGANVLTF,TGTGCCAGCTCACCAATCCGAGGACAGGCCCCCTCTGGGGCCAACGTCCTGACTTTC,-,TRBJ2-6,TRBD1,TRBV18
CSGGQGAGGELFF,TGCAGCGGGGGCCAGGGGGCCGGCGGGGAGCTGTTTTTT,-,TRBJ2-2,TRBD1,TRBV29-1
CASSSRRGTEAFF,TGTGCCAGCAGCTCGAGAAGGGGCACTGAAGCTTTCTTT,-,TRBJ1-1,-,TRBV11-2
CASSPATAGSEEKLFF,TGTGCCAGCTCACCAGCGACAGCGGGGAGCGAGGAAAAACTGTTTTTT,-,TRBJ1-4,-,TRBV18
CASSLYPAGGYGYTF,TGTGCCAGCAGTTTATACCCGGCAGGAGGATACGGCTACACCTTC,-,TRBJ1-2,-,TRBV27
CASSAIQGFSGNTIYF,TGTGCCAGCAGCGCCATACAGGGTTTTTCTGGAAACACCATATATTTT,-,TRBJ1-3,-,TRBV13
CASSTSSTNEKLFF,TGTGCCAGCAGCACGAGCTCAACTAATGAAAAACTGTTTTTT,-,TRBJ1-4,-,TRBV9
CASSLGGASNQPQHF,TGCGCCAGCAGCCTTGGGGGGGCTAGCAATCAGCCCCAGCATTTT,-,TRBJ1-5,-,TRBV4-3
CASRGLFSNEKLFF,TGTGCCAGCAGGGGACTTTTCTCTAATGAAAAACTGTTTTTT,-,TRBJ1-4,-,TRBV6-5
CASSQRGVNNEQFF,TGTGCCAGCAGCCAGCGGGGGGTCAACAATGAGCAGTTCTTC,-,TRBJ2-1,TRBD2,TRBV7-8
CSAVRGRGFGNIQYF,TGCAGCGCGGTTAGAGGCAGGGGGTTCGGGAACATTCAGTACTTC,-,TRBJ2-4,TRBD1,TRBV29-1
CASRTGGTEAFF,TGCGCCAGCAGGACCGGCGGGACTGAAGCTTTCTTT,-,TRBJ1-1,-,TRBV10-1
CASSRGQYSSYVFF,TGTGCCAGCAGCCGGGGACAGTATTCCTCGTACGTGTTTTTT,-,TRBJ1-4,TRBD1,TRBV3-1/TRBV3-2
CASSLGGTGRVVGGYTF,TGTGCCAGCAGCTTAGGCGGCACAGGGAGGGTAGTAGGTGGCTACACCTTC,-,TRBJ1-2,-,TRBV7-2
CASSGFRDRVGYTF,TGTGCCAGCTCGGGGTTCCGGGACAGGGTTGGCTACACCTTC,-,TRBJ1-2,TRBD1,TRBV18
CASSLGGLGPSGELFF,TGTGCCAGCAGCCTTGGGGGACTAGGACCTTCCGGGGAGCTGTTTTTT,-,TRBJ2-2,TRBD2,TRBV5-4
CASSKKVRPGNYGYTF,TGTGCCAGCAGCAAAAAAGTTAGACCGGGGAACTATGGCTACACCTTC,few,TRBJ1-2,-,TRBV21-1
CASSPVSVTGNTIYF,TGTGCCAGCTCACCGGTATCGGTTACTGGAAACACCATATATTTT,-,TRBJ1-3,-,TRBV18
CASSIPGTGGAQLTNEKLFF,TGCGCCAGCAGCATCCCCGGGACAGGGGGCGCCCAGTTAACTAATGAAAAACTGTTTTTT,-,TRBJ1-4,TRBD1,TRBV5-1
CASRTLGSFRGNEQFF,TGTGCCAGCAGAACCCTGGGATCGTTTCGGGGCAATGAGCAGTTCTTC,-,TRBJ2-1,-,TRBV27
CASSYSGQGRNQPQHF,TGTGCCAGCAGTTACTCGGGACAGGGCCGCAATCAGCCCCAGCATTTT,few,TRBJ1-5,TRBD1,TRBV6-2/TRBV6-3
CASSPPRLAVHEQYF,TGCGCCAGCAGCCCCCCAAGACTAGCGGTACACGAGCAGTACTTC,once,TRBJ2-7,TRBD2,TRBV5-1
CSEETGNIQYF,TGCAGCGAAGAGACAGGGAACATTCAGTACTTC,-,TRBJ2-4,TRBD1,TRBV29-1